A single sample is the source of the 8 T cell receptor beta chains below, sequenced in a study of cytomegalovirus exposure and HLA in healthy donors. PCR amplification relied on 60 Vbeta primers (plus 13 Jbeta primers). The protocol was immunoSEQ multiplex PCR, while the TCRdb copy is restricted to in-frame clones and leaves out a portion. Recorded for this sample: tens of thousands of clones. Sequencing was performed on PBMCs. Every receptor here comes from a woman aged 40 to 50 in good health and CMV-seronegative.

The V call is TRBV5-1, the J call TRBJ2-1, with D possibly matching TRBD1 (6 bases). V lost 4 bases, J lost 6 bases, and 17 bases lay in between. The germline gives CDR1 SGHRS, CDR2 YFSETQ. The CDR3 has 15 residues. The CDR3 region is CASSARSQGLNEQFF. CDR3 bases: TGCGCCAGCAGCGCCCGGTCACAGGGTCTCAATGAGCAGTTCTTC.

The CDR3 reads CASSRRGEAEAFF. The CDR3 bases are TGTGCCAGTAGTAGGAGAGGGGAGGCTGAAGCTTTCTTT. The chain links TRBV19 to TRBJ1-1, with D perhaps TRBD1 (5 bases). This CDR3 contains 13 residues. Germline V CDR1 and CDR2: LNHDA, SQIVND (reference sequence). V lost 4 bases and J 6 bases, leaving 12 bases between the germline ends.

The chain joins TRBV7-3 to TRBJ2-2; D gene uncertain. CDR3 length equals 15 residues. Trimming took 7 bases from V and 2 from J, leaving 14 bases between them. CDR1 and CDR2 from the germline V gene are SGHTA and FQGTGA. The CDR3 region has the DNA TGTGCCAGCACCCGAGGAGCTCCCAACACCGGGGAGCTGTTTTTT. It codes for CASTRGAPNTGELFF.

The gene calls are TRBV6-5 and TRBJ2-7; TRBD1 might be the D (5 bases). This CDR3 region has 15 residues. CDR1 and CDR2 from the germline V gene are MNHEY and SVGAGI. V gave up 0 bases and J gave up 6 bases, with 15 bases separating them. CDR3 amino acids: CASSYSGALLGEQYF. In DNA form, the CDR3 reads TGTGCCAGCAGTTACTCTGGGGCCCTCTTAGGCGAGCAGTACTTC.

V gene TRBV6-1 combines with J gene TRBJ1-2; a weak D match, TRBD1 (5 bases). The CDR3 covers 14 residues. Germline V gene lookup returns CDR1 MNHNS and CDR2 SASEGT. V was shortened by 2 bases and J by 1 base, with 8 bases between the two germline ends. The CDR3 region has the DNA TGTGCCAGCAGTGAACAGGGCAGTAACTATGGCTACACCTTC. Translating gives CASSEQGSNYGYTF.

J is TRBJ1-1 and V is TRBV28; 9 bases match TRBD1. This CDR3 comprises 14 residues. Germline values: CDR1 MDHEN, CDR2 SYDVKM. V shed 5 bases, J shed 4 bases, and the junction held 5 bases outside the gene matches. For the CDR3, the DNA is TGTGCCAGCAGTCGACAGGGGGTAGGCACTGAAGCTTTCTTT. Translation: CASSRQGVGTEAFF.

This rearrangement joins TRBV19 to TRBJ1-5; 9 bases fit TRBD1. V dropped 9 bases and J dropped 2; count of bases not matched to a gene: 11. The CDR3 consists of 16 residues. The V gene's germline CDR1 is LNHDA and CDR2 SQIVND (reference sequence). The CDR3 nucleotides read TGTGCCAGCCGGACAGGGGCTGAGGGGGGCAATCAGCCCCAGCATTTT. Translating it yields CASRTGAEGGNQPQHF. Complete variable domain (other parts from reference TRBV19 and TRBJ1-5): DGGITQSPKYLFRKEGQNVTLSCEQNLNHDAMYWYRQDPGQGLRLIYYSQIVNDFQKGDIAEGYSVSREKKESFPLTVTSAQKNPTAFYLCASRTGAEGGNQPQHFGDGTRLSIL.

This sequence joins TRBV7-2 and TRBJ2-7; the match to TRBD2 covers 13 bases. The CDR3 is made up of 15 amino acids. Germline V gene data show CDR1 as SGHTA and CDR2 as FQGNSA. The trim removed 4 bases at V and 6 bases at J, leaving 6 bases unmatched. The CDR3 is CASSSLAGGRGEQYF. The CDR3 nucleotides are TGTGCCAGCAGCTCACTAGCGGGAGGGCGCGGCGAGCAGTACTTC.